This TCR beta chain was recorded in a study of blood T cells in healthy people across ages. Study details: Per two T cells, about one barcoded beta molecule was captured through template switching. Broader study findings: Changes in expanded clonotypes were possibly confounded, as the CMV status of donors was unknown. It was the long-lived donors that had more naive CD4+ cells and higher diversity than aged donors.

This clonotype was recorded a few times. Its antigen is unidentified. Trimming left V 4 bases short and J 8 bases short, with 12 bases between. CDR1 and CDR2 (germline): SGHRS, YFSETQ. This CDR3 has 12 amino acids. It was with a sample-barcoded 5' primer and a J-beta primer mix that a second PCR of roughly 6 to 12 cycles was run. CDR3-containing paired-end reads numbering at least 2.5 million came from each sample. In TCRdb, the 5' RACE reads were re-called with MiXCR into one record per CDR3 protein. Among about 2 million distinct CDR3 sequences, about 50% were seen once, and the ten largest hold approximately 2.1%.

Specimen: blood. The genes are TRBV5-1 and TRBJ1-2; D not certain. The TCR sequence derives from a woman in her thirties or forties in good health. CDR3 DNA: TGCGCCAGCAGCCCGGAGGTGGAAGGCTACACCTTC. Encoded protein: CASSPEVEGYTF.